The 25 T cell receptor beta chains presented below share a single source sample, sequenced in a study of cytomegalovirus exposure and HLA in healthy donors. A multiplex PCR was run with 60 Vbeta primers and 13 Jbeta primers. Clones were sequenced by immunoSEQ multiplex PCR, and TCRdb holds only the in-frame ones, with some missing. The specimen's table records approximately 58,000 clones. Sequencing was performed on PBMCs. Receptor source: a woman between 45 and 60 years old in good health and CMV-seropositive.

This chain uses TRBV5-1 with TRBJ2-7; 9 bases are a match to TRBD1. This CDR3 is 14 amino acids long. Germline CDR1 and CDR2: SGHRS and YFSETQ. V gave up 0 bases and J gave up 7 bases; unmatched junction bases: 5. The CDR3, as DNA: TGCGCCAGCAGCTTGGGGGACAGGGATGGGGAGCAGTACTTC. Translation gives CASSLGDRDGEQYF.

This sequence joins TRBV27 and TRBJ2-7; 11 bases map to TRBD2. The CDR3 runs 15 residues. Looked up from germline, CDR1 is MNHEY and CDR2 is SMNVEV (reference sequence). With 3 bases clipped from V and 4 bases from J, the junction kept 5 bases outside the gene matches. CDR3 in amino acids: CASSFRLAGRYEQYF. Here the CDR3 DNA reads TGTGCCAGCAGTTTTCGACTAGCGGGGAGGTACGAGCAGTACTTC.

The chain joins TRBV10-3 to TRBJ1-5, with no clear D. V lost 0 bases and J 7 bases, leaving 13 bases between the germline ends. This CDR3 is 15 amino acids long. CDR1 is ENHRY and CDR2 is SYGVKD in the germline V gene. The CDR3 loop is CAISESGGKSQPQHF. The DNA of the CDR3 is TGTGCCATCAGTGAGTCAGGAGGGAAATCCCAGCCCCAGCATTTT.

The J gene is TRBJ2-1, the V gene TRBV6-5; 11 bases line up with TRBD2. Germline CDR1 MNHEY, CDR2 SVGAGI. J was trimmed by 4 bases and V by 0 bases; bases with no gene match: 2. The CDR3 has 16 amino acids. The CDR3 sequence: CASSYSTSGEYNEQFF. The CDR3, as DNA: TGTGCCAGCAGTTACTCGACTAGCGGGGAATACAATGAGCAGTTCTTC.

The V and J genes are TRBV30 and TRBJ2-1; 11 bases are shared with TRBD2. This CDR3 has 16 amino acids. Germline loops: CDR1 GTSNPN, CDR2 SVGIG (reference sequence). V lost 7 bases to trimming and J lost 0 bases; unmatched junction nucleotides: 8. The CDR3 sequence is CASGTSGGGSYNEQFF. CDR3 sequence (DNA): TGTGCCTCCGGGACTAGCGGAGGGGGCTCCTACAATGAGCAGTTCTTC.

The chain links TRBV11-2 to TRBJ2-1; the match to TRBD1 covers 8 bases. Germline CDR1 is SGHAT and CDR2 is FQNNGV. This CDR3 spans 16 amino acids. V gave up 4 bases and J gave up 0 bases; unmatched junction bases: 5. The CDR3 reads CASSSWTGSSYNEQFF. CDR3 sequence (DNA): TGTGCCAGCAGCTCTTGGACAGGGAGCTCCTACAATGAGCAGTTCTTC.

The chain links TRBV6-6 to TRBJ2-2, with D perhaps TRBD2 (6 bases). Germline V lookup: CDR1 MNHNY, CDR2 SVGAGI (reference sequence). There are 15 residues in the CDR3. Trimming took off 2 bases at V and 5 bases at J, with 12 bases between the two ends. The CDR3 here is CASSYTMGGTGELFF. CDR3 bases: TGTGCCAGCAGTTACACGATGGGGGGAACCGGGGAGCTGTTTTTT.

CDR3 bases: TGCGCCAGCAGGAAACAGGGAACCACAGATACGCAGTATTTT. This codes for CASRKQGTTDTQYF. V gene TRBV5-1 combines with J gene TRBJ2-3, with D tentatively TRBD1 (6 bases). V lost 5 bases and J 2 bases, leaving 12 bases between the germline ends. The CDR3 has 14 residues. Germline lookup yields CDR1 SGHRS and CDR2 YFSETQ.

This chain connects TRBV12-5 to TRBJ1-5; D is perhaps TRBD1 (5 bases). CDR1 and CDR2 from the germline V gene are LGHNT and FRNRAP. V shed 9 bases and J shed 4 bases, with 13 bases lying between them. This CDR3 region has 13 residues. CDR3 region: CASSTDFNQPQHF. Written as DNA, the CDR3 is TGTGCTAGCTCGACAGATTTTAATCAGCCCCAGCATTTT.

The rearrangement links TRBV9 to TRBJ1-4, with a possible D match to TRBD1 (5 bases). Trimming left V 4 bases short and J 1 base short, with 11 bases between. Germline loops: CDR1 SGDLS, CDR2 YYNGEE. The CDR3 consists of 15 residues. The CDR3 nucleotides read TGTGCCAGCAGCTCAGGCAGGGTAACTAATGAAAAACTGTTTTTT. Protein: CASSSGRVTNEKLFF.

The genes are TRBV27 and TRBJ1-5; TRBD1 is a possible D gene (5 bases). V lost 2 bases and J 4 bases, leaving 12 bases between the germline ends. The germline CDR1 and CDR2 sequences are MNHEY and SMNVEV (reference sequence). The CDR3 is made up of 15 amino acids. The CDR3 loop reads CASSLGGEGNQPQHF. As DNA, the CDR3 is TGTGCCAGCAGTTTAGGAGGGGAAGGGAATCAGCCCCAGCATTTT.

For the CDR3, the DNA is TGTGCCAGCAGCTTATCCCCGGGACAGGGGTGGCCCCTCCACTTT. Protein sequence: CASSLSPGQGWPLHF. The J gene is TRBJ1-6, the V gene TRBV7-3; TRBD1 matches at 10 bases. The CDR3 runs 15 residues. CDR1 SGHTA and CDR2 FQGTGA come from the germline V gene. V dropped 2 bases and J dropped 13; count of bases not matched to a gene: 8.

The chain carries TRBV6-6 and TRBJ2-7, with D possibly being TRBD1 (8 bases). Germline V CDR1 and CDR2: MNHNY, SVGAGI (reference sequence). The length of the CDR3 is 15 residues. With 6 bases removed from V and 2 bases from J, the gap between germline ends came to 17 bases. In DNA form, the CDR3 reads TGTGCCAGCAGAAGCGGGACAGGCCTTGCCTACGAGCAGTACTTC. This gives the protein CASRSGTGLAYEQYF.

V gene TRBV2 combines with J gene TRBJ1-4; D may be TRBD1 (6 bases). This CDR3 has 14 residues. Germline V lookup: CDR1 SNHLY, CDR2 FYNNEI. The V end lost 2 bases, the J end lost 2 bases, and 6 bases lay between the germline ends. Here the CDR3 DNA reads TGTGCCAGCAGTGAAACAGGGACTAATGAAAAACTGTTTTTT. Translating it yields CASSETGTNEKLFF.

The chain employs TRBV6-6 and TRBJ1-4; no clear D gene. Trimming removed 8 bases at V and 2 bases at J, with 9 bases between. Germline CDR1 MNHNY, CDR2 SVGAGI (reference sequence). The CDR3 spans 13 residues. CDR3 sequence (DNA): TGTGCCAGCGGGCGAGATACTAATGAAAAACTGTTTTTT. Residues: CASGRDTNEKLFF.

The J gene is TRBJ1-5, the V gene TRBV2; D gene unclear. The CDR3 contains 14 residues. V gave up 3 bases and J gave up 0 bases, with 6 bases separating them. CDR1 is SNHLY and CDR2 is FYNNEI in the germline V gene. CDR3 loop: CASSEDYSNQPQHF. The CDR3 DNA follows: TGTGCCAGCAGTGAGGACTATAGCAATCAGCCCCAGCATTTT.

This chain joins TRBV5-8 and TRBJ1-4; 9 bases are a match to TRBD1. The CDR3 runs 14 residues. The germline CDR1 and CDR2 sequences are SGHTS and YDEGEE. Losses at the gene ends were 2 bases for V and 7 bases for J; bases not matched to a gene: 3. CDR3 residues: CASSFGQGSEKLFF. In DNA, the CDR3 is TGTGCCAGCAGCTTTGGACAGGGGAGTGAAAAACTGTTTTTT.

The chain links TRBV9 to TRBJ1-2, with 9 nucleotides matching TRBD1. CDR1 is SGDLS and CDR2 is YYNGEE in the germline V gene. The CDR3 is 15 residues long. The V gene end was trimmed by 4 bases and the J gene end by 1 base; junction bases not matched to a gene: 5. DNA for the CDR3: TGTGCCAGCAGCTCGGGGACAGGGAATAACTATGGCTACACCTTC. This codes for CASSSGTGNNYGYTF.

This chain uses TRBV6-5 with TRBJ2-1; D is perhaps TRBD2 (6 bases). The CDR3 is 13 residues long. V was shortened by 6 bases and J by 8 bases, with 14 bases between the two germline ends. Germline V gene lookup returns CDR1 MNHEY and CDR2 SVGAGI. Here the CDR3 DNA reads TGTGCCAGCAGACCCCCTAGCGTCGATGAGCAGTTCTTC. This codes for CASRPPSVDEQFF.

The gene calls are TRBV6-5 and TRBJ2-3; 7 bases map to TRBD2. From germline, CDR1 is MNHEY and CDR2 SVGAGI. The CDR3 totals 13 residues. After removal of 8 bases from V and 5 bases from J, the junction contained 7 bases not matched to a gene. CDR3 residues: CASFGLVGDTQYF. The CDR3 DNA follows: TGTGCCAGCTTCGGACTAGTCGGAGATACGCAGTATTTT.

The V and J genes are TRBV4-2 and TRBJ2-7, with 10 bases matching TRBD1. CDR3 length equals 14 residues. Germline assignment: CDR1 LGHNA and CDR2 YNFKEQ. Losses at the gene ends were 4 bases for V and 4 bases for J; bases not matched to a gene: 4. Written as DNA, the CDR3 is TGTGCCAGCAGCCGGGACAGGGGATCATACGAGCAGTACTTC. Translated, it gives CASSRDRGSYEQYF.

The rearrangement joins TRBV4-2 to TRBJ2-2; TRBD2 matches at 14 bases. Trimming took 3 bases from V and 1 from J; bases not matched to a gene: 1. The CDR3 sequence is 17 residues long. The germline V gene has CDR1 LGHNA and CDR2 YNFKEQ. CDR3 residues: CASSQGLAGENTGELFF. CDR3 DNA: TGTGCCAGCAGCCAGGGACTAGCGGGAGAGAACACCGGGGAGCTGTTTTTT.

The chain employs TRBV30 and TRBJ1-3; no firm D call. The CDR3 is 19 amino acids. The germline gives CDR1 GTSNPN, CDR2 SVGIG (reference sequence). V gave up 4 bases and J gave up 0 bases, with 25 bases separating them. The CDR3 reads CAWNPRGRARLHSGNTIYF. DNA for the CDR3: TGTGCCTGGAACCCCCGGGGTAGGGCCCGCCTTCACTCTGGAAACACCATATATTTT.

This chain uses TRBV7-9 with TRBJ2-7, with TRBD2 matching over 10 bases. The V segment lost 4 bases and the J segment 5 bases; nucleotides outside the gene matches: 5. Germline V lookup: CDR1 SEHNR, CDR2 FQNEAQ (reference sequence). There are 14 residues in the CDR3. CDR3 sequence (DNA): TGTGCCAGCAGCTCCCCGGGACTAGCGCACGAGCAGTACTTC. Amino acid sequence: CASSSPGLAHEQYF.

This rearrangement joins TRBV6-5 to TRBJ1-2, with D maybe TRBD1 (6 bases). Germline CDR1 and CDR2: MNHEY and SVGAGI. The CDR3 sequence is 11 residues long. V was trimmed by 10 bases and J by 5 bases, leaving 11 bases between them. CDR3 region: CATTRGYGYTF. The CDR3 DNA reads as TGTGCCACCACCAGGGGTTATGGCTACACCTTC.